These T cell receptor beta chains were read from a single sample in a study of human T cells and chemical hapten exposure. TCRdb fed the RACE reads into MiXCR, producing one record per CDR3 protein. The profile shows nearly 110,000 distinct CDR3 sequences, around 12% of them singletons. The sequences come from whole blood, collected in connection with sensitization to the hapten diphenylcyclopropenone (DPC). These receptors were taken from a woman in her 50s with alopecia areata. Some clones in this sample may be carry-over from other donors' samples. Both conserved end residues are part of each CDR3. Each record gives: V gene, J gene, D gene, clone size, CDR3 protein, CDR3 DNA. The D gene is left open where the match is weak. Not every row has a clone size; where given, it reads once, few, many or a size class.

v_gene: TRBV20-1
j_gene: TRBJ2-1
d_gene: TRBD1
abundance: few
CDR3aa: CSASEGAREQFF
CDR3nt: TGCAGTGCCTCAGAGGGGGCCAGGGAGCAGTTCTTC

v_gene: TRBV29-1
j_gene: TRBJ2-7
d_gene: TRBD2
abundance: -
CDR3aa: CSVLSRLAGGYEQYF
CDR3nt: TGCAGCGTTCTCTCCAGACTAGCGGGAGGGTACGAGCAGTACTTC

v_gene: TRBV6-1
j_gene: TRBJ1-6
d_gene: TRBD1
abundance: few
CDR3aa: CASSERDRGLIHSPLHF
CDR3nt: TGTGCCAGCAGTGAAAGGGACAGGGGGCTGATTCATTCCCCCCTCCACTTT

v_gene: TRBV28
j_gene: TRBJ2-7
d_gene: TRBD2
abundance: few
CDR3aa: CASSLVAGGYEQYF
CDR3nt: TGTGCCAGCAGTTTAGTAGCGGGAGGCTACGAGCAGTACTTC

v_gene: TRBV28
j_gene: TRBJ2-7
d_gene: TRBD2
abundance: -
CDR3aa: CASAGGIYEQYF
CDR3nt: TGTGCCAGCGCGGGGGGAATCTACGAGCAGTACTTC

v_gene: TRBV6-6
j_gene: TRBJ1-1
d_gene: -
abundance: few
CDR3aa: CATLENGLNTEAFF
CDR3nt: TGTGCCACCCTGGAAAACGGCTTGAACACTGAAGCTTTCTTT

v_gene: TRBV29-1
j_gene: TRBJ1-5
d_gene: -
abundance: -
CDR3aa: CSGRQPYSNQPQHF
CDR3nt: TGCAGCGGGAGACAGCCGTATAGCAATCAGCCCCAGCATTTT

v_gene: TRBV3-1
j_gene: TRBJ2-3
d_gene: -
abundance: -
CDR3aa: CASSQSTGKGTDTQYF
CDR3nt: TGTGCCAGCAGCCAAAGCACAGGCAAGGGGACAGATACGCAGTATTTT

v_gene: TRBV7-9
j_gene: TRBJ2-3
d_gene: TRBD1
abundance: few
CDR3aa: CASSFIDRGEQYF
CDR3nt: TGTGCCAGCAGCTTCATAGACAGGGGCGAACAGTATTTT

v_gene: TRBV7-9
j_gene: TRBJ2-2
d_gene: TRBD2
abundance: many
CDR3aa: CASTISGRNTGELFF
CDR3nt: TGTGCCAGCACCATTAGCGGGAGAAACACCGGGGAGCTGTTTTTT

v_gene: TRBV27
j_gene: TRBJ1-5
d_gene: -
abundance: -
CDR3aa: CASSFSPASGNQPQHF
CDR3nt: TGTGCCAGCAGTTTCAGTCCGGCGAGCGGAAATCAGCCCCAGCATTTT

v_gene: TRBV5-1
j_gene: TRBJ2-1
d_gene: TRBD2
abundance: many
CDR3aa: CASYFGAGLPNEQFF
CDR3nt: TGCGCCAGCTACTTCGGAGCGGGACTCCCCAATGAGCAGTTCTTC

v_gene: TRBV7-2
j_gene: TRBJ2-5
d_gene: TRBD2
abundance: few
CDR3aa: CASSHVAGGPGETQYF
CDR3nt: TGTGCCAGCAGCCACGTAGCGGGAGGGCCTGGGGAGACCCAGTACTTC

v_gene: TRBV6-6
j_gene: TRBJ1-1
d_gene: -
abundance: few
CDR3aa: CASSFRPGHTNTEAFF
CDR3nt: TGTGCCAGCAGCTTTAGACCGGGACACACAAACACTGAAGCTTTCTTT

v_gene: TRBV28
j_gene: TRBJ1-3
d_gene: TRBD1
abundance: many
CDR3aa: CASSQTGTGNTIYF
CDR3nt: TGTGCCAGCAGCCAGACAGGGACTGGAAACACCATATATTTT

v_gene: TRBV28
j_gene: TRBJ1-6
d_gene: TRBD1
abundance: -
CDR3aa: CASLDRDNSPLHF
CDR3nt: TGTGCCAGCCTAGACAGGGATAATTCACCCCTCCACTTT

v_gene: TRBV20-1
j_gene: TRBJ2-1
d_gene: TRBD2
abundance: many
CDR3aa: CSARLAWEQFF
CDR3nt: TGCAGTGCAAGACTAGCTTGGGAGCAGTTCTTC

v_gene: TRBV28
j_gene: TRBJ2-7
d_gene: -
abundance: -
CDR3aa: CASINPLGEQYF
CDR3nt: TGTGCCAGCATTAACCCCCTCGGCGAGCAGTACTTC

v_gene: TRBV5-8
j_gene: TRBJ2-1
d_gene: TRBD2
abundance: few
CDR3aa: CASSFGRAGGMDEQFF
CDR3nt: TGTGCCAGCAGCTTCGGTCGAGCGGGAGGGATGGATGAGCAGTTCTTC

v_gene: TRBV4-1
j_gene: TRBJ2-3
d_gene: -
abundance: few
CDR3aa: CASSQEFRGGATDTQYF
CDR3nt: TGCGCCAGCAGCCAAGAATTTAGAGGGGGGGCAACAGATACGCAGTATTTT

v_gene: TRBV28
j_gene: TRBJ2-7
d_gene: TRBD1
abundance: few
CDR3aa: CASSLGQINYEQYF
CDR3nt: TGTGCCAGCAGTCTGGGACAGATTAACTACGAGCAGTACTTC

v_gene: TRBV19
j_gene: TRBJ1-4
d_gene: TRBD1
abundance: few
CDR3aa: CASSKNRQGVLKLFF
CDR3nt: TGTGCCAGTAGCAAGAACAGACAGGGAGTTTTAAAACTGTTTTTT

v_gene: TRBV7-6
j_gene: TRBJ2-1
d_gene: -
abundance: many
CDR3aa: CASRATSYSEQFF
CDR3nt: TGTGCCAGCAGGGCTACTAGCTATAGTGAGCAGTTCTTC

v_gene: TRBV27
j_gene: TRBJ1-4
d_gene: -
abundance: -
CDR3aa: CASSSRAYVREELFF
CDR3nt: TGTGCCAGCTCGTCTAGGGCGTACGTCCGCGAGGAACTGTTTTTT

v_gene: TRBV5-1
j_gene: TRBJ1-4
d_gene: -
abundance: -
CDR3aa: CASSLGVGEKLFF
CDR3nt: TGCGCCAGCAGCTTGGGGGTTGGTGAAAAACTGTTTTTT

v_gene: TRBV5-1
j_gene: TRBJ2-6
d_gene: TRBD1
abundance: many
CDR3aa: CASSRQGAGANVLTF
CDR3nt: TGCGCCAGCAGCCGACAGGGGGCTGGGGCCAACGTCCTGACTTTC

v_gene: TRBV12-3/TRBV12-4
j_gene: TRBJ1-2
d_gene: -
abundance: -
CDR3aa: CASSLRFPDGYTF
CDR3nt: TGTGCCAGCAGTTTACGGTTTCCTGACGGCTACACCTTC

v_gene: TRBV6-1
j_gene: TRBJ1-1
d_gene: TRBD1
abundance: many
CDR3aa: CASRTTGTGASEAFF
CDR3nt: TGTGCCAGCCGAACAACGGGGACAGGGGCCTCTGAAGCTTTCTTT

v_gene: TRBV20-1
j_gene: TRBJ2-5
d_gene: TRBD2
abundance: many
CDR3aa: CSATNTGTSLGTQYF
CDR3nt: TGCAGTGCTACGAATACCGGGACTAGCCTTGGGACCCAGTACTTC

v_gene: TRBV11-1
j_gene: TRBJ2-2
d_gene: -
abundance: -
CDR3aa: CASSLISGTGELFF
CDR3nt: TGTGCCAGCAGCTTAATTTCTGGAACCGGGGAGCTGTTTTTT

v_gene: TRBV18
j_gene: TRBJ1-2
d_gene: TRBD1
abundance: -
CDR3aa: CASSPEGAGYGYTF
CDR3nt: TGTGCCAGCTCACCGGAGGGGGCCGGCTATGGCTACACCTTC

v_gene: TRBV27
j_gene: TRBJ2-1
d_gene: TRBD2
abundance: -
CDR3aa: CASSQLQLAGGPSYNEQFF
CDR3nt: TGTGCCAGCAGTCAACTCCAATTAGCGGGGGGGCCCTCCTACAATGAGCAGTTCTTC

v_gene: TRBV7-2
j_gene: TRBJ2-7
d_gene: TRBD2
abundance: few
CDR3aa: CASSPREGRLYEQYF
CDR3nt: TGTGCCAGCAGCCCCCGGGAGGGGCGGCTTTACGAGCAGTACTTC

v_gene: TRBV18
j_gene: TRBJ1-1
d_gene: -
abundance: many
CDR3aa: CASSPGENTEAFF
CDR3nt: TGTGCCAGCTCACCAGGTGAGAACACTGAAGCTTTCTTT

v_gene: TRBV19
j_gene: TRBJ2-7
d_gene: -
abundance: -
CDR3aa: CASSLSVSSYEQYF
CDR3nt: TGTGCCAGTAGCCTCAGCGTAAGCTCCTACGAGCAGTACTTC